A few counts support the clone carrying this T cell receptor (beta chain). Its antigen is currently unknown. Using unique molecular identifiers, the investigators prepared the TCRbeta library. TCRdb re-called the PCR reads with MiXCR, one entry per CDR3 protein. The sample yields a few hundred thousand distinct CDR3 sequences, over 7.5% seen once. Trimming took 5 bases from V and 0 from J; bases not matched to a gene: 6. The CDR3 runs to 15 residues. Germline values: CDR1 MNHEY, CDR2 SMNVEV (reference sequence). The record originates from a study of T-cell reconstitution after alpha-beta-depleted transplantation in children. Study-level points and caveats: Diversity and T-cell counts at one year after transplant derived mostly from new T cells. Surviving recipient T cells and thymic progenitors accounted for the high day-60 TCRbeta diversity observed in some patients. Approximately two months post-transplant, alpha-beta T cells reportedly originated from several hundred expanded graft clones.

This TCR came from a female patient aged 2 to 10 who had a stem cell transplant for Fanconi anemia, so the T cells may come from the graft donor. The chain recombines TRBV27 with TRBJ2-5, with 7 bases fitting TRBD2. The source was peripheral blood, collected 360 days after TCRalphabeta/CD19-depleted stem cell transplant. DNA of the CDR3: TGTGCCAGCAGTGTCGCCGGGACTAACCAAGAGACCCAGTACTTC. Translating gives CASSVAGTNQETQYF.